The 13 T cell receptor beta chains given below trace back to one sample, sequenced in a study of blood T cells in healthy people across ages. A second PCR, run for roughly 6 to 11 cycles, used a sample-barcoded 5' primer plus a J-beta primer mix. Each CDR3 protein is one row after TCRdb ran MiXCR on the 5' RACE reads. Of about 800,000 distinct CDR3 sequences in the sample, 20% to 25% are singletons; the top ten hold under 4.5%. The same specimen was also included in a second study, on T cells of mothers and their children.

Input material: blood. Receptors originate from a boy between 5 and 17 years old in good health.

About this clonotype itself: At one end, the junction sequence differs from germline, possibly due to a read error. V is TRBV24-1 and J is TRBJ2-2; D not certain. CDR1 is KGHDR and CDR2 is SFDVKD in the germline V gene. CDR3 size: 13 residues. The CDR3 here is CATSRRGTEELFF. CDR3 DNA: TGTGCCACCAGCAGACGCGGCACCGAGGAGCTGTTTTTT.

The chain joins TRBV7-2 to TRBJ2-5; 7 bases are shared with TRBD1. Judging by the DNA end, TRBJ2-1 fits better; the J call may be wrong. Germline CDR1 and CDR2: SGHTA and FQGNSA. This CDR3 spans 14 amino acids. In nucleotides, the CDR3 is TGTGCCAGCAGCCTAGGACAGGTCTGGGGTGAGCAGTTCTTC. This encodes CASSLGQVWGEQFF.

The chain recombines TRBV2 with TRBJ2-5; a possible D gene is TRBD2 (6 bases). V was trimmed by 10 bases and J by 1 base, leaving 13 bases between them. This CDR3 region has 13 residues. CDR1 and CDR2 from the germline V gene are SNHLY and FYNNEI. The CDR3, as DNA: TGTGCCACAGAACCGGGACTCCAAGAGACCCAGTACTTC. Protein sequence: CATEPGLQETQYF.

The chain uses TRBV7-2 and TRBJ1-3, with D unresolved. CDR3 length: 11 residues. Deletions cut 6 bases from V and 7 bases from J, with 7 bases between. CDR1 is SGHTA and CDR2 is FQGNSA in the germline V gene. Written as DNA, the CDR3 is TGTGCCAGCAGAGAGGCCAACACCATATATTTT. It is translated as CASREANTIYF.

This clonotype was seen repeatedly, ten times or more. The chain combines TRBV28 with TRBJ2-7; a possible D gene is TRBD1 (6 bases). The CDR3 spans 13 residues. Between the trimmed V and J ends, which lost 3 bases and 2 bases, there was a span of 8 bases. Germline lookup yields CDR1 MDHEN and CDR2 SYDVKM. This chain's CDR3 is CASSFQGTYEQYF. CDR3 in DNA: TGTGCCAGCAGTTTTCAGGGGACCTACGAGCAGTACTTC.

J is TRBJ2-1 and V is TRBV27, with D uncertain. The CDR3 extends over 14 amino acids. Germline lookup yields CDR1 MNHEY and CDR2 SMNVEV (reference sequence). Trimming stripped 6 bases from V and 0 bases from J, with 9 bases between. The DNA of the CDR3 is TGTGCCAGCAGCCAATATAGCTCCTACAATGAGCAGTTCTTC. The encoded protein is CASSQYSSYNEQFF.

This clonotype was seen a few times. The chain employs TRBV20-1 and TRBJ2-1; D is perhaps TRBD2 (6 bases). Per germline, CDR1 DFQATT and CDR2 SNEGSKA (reference sequence). The V and J ends lost 6 bases and 4 bases respectively, with 10 bases between them. This CDR3 is 12 amino acids long. CDR3: CSATGGYNEQFF. CDR3 sequence (DNA): TGCAGTGCCACAGGAGGGTACAATGAGCAGTTCTTC.

This clonotype was found a few times. The chain joins TRBV13 to TRBJ2-1; D is tentatively TRBD1 or TRBD2 (6 bases each). CDR3 length: 16 amino acids. Germline V gene sequence: CDR1 PRHDT, CDR2 FYEKMQ (reference sequence). Trimming removed 4 bases from V and 5 bases from J, with 18 bases in between. Here the CDR3 reads CASSSNYEGGNNEQFF. Here the CDR3 DNA reads TGTGCCAGCAGCTCCAATTATGAGGGGGGAAACAATGAGCAGTTCTTC.

The chain carries TRBV29-1 and TRBJ2-2; possible D gene TRBD1, 6 bases. The CDR3 length is 15 residues. V was pared by 4 bases and J by 0 bases, with 12 bases between. The germline gives CDR1 SQVTM, CDR2 ANQGSEA. The CDR3 loop is CSVVLGTTNTGELFF. DNA of the CDR3: TGCAGCGTTGTGTTGGGGACAACGAACACCGGGGAGCTGTTTTTT.

As for this clonotype: Its ends do not fully match the called genes, so a read error is possible. The chain has TRBV20-1 and TRBJ1-2; D gene ambiguous. CDR3 length equals 11 residues. CDR1 is DFQATT, CDR2 SNEGSKA, per germline (reference sequence). The DNA for the CDR3 is TGCAGCGCTAGGGCCCTGGAGGGCTACACCTTC. Translation: CSARALEGYTF.

This chain connects TRBV12-3 or TRBV12-4 to TRBJ1-5; 7 bases match TRBD1. J was trimmed by 5 bases and V by 5 bases; bases with no gene match: 9. The length of the CDR3 is 15 residues. The CDR3 nucleotides are TGTGCCAGCAGTATCGGGACAGCACTAGATCAGCCCCAGCATTTT. It specifies CASSIGTALDQPQHF.

This clonotype was picked up a small number of times. V is TRBV20-1 and J is TRBJ2-5; 7 bases map to TRBD1. J gave up 2 bases and V 0 bases, and 6 bases lay outside the gene matches. This CDR3 is built from 15 residues. In germline, CDR1 is DFQATT, CDR2 SNEGSKA (reference sequence). The CDR3: CSARDSGRGQETQYF. The CDR3 nucleotides are TGCAGTGCTAGAGATAGTGGCAGGGGGCAAGAGACCCAGTACTTC.

V and J are TRBV2 and TRBJ2-6; D ambiguous. Deletions cut 7 bases from V and 0 bases from J, with 10 bases between. CDR1 and CDR2 from the germline V gene are SNHLY and FYNNEI. CDR3 length: 15 amino acids. CDR3 in DNA: TGTGCCAGCAAGGCCAGTCCCTCTGGGGCCAACGTCCTGACTTTC. Protein sequence: CASKASPSGANVLTF.